The source of this TCR beta chain is a study of PD-1 blockade in classical Hodgkin lymphoma. Study-level background: Every 2 weeks, patients had 3 mg/kg nivolumab intravenously.

The assay was immunoSEQ multiplex PCR, and TCRdb's table has in-frame clones only and misses some. The data contain about 43,000 clones, roughly 72% of them singletons. Autologous stem cell transplantation was followed by relapse in every patient, and brentuximab vedotin exposure varied. When best responses were assessed, they were complete response, partial response or progressive disease. Germline CDR1 MNHEY, CDR2 SMNVEV (reference sequence). The CDR3 is made up of 14 amino acids. V was pared by 0 bases and J by 4 bases, with 1 base of the junction left unmatched. Concerning this clone itself: Its antigen is unknown.

Findings and limits, study-wide: Baseline diversity was lower in partial responders and progressors than complete responders. Why the repertoires differ is still unclear, perhaps disease activity or prior therapy.

The clonotype originates from a human donor with classical Hodgkin lymphoma. The input for sequencing was peripheral blood mononuclear cells (PBMCs), taken before the second cycle of nivolumab. The chain links TRBV27 to TRBJ2-3; 7 bases map to TRBD1. The CDR3 is CASSLSGGADTQYF. CDR3 coding DNA: TGTGCCAGCAGTTTATCAGGGGGCGCAGATACGCAGTATTTT.